The T cell receptor (beta chain) under discussion was sequenced for a study of T cell clones after liver transplantation. As for the study in general: A pre-transplant mixed lymphocyte reaction with TCRbeta sequencing defined graft-donor-reactive clones followed in post-transplant blood. HCV positivity affected three of eight recipients; the rest lacked autoimmune or viral indications. Tolerance: complete withdrawal held at least one year, liver enzymes staying within twice normal.

The CDR3 length is 13 residues. CDR1 is SGHVS, CDR2 FNYEAQ, per germline. Trimming left V 3 bases short and J 6 bases short, with 9 bases between. Measured with immunoSEQ multiplex PCR; TCRdb has only the in-frame clones, and not every one. This table holds approximately 100,000 clones, roughly 80% found once. The chain links TRBV7-6 to TRBJ2-1, with D perhaps matching TRBD2 (5 bases). This receptor was identified in a human patient who received a liver transplant. These T cells may partly come from the graft donor. The input for sequencing was CD4+ T cells from blood, taken approximately 50 months after liver transplant. CDR3 in DNA: TGTGCCAGCAGCTTGAGAGAGGGCAATGAGCAGTTCTTC. Translation: CASSLREGNEQFF.